Listed below are T cell receptor beta chains from one sample, sequenced in a study of cytomegalovirus exposure and HLA in healthy donors. The table came from immunoSEQ multiplex PCR; TCRdb's copy has only in-frame clones and leaves some out. The sample holds under 200,000 clones; about four fifths are singletons and the top ten take less than 9%. Sequences were obtained from PBMCs. The receptors come from a male donor in good health and CMV-seropositive. The CDR3 runs from the conserved cysteine through the conserved F or W. D genes are given only for firm matches. Only part of the rows carry a size: once, few, many, or a class if the clone is expanded.

NA TRBJ1-2 TRBV30 NA TGTGCCTGGACCCGCGACGGGGATGGCTACACCTTC CAWTRDGDGYTF
NA TRBJ1-3 TRBV9 NA TGTGCCAGCAGCGACCGGGACTCAAACACCATATATTTT CASSDRDSNTIYF
NA TRBJ2-3 TRBV27 NA TGTGCCAGCAGTTTAGGTCAGACAGATACGCAGTATTTT CASSLGQTDTQYF
once TRBJ2-7 TRBV7-2 TRBD2 TGTGCCAGCAGCTTCGGCGGGGGGGCCTACGAGCAGTACTTC CASSFGGGAYEQYF
NA TRBJ2-1 TRBV7-8 NA TGTGCCAGCAGCTTATTTCCGGGAACCTACAATGAGCAGTTCTTC CASSLFPGTYNEQFF
NA TRBJ1-2 TRBV5-1 TRBD1 TGCGCCAGCAGCTTAGGGGGACAGGGGAACTATGGCTACACCTTC CASSLGGQGNYGYTF
NA TRBJ1-5 TRBV7-6 NA TGTGCCAGCAGTTCGGGGTCCAATCAGCCCCAGCATTTT CASSSGSNQPQHF
few TRBJ1-1 TRBV5-1 NA TGCGCCAGCAGCCTTCGGGGGGGCACTGAAGCTTTCTTT CASSLRGGTEAFF
NA TRBJ2-1 TRBV30 TRBD2 TGTGCCTGGAGAACGAGCGGGGGGGCGAGCAATGAGCAGTTCTTC CAWRTSGGASNEQFF
NA TRBJ2-1 TRBV9 TRBD1 TGTGCCAGCAGCCGGGACAGGGGGAGCTACAATGAGCAGTTCTTC CASSRDRGSYNEQFF
NA TRBJ2-2 TRBV20-1 NA TGCAGTGCTCCAGGGTCCGGGGAGCTGTTTTTT CSAPGSGELFF
once TRBJ2-3 TRBV6-5 NA TGTGCCAGCAGTTACTCGAGGAACACAGATACGCAGTATTTT CASSYSRNTDTQYF
NA TRBJ1-1 TRBV2 NA TGTGCCAGCAGTGATTACAGGTCTTGGAACACTGAAGCTTTCTTT CASSDYRSWNTEAFF
NA TRBJ2-1 TRBV2 NA TGTGCCAGCAGCGGTAGGGGTCGTTACTACAATGAGCAGTTCTTC CASSGRGRYYNEQFF
NA TRBJ1-1 TRBV5-6 TRBD1 TGTGCCAGCAGCTTAGGGACAGGCAACACTGAAGCTTTCTTT CASSLGTGNTEAFF
once TRBJ2-1 TRBV4-2 NA TGTGCCAGCAGCCTCCGGGACTCTCTTCTATACAATGAGCAGTTCTTC CASSLRDSLLYNEQFF
NA TRBJ2-1 TRBV7-3 NA TGTGCCAGCAGCTTAGAGTCCTACAATGAGCAGTTCTTC CASSLESYNEQFF
NA TRBJ1-5 TRBV21-1 NA TGTGCCCTTAGGGGCGTCAATCAGCCCCAGCATTTT CALRGVNQPQHF
NA TRBJ2-3 TRBV30 TRBD2 TGTGCCGCGGGACTAGCGGTGAGCACAGATACGCAGTATTTT CAAGLAVSTDTQYF
NA TRBJ1-2 TRBV7-9 TRBD1 TGTGCCAGCAGCTTCCCGACAGGGGGCGCCAACTATGGCTACACCTTC CASSFPTGGANYGYTF
NA TRBJ1-1 TRBV6-6 TRBD1 TGTGCCAGCCGCTCCTCCCGACAGGGGAACACTGAAGCTTTCTTT CASRSSRQGNTEAFF
NA TRBJ1-3 TRBV29-1 NA TGCAGCGTTACACAGGGTCCCGCTGGAAACACCATATATTTT CSVTQGPAGNTIYF
NA TRBJ1-1 TRBV19 NA TGTGCCAGTAGTATTCTCGACAGGTTGAACACTGAAGCTTTCTTT CASSILDRLNTEAFF
NA TRBJ2-2 TRBV27 TRBD1 TGTGCCAGCCGACAGGGATGGGGGTTTAACACCGGGGAGCTGTTTTTT CASRQGWGFNTGELFF
NA TRBJ1-1 TRBV7-3 NA TGTGCCAGCAGCTTAACGCCGCGTTTGAACACTGAAGCTTTCTTT CASSLTPRLNTEAFF
NA TRBJ1-2 TRBV27 TRBD1 TGTGCCAGCAGTCACTGGGGACAGGTGACCAGCTATGGCTACACCTTC CASSHWGQVTSYGYTF
NA TRBJ2-6 TRBV6-1 NA TGTGCCAGCGATCAGGGCCCTGGGGCCAACGTCCTGACTTTC CASDQGPGANVLTF
NA TRBJ2-1 TRBV27 TRBD2 TGTGCCAGCAGTAGTCCCCAGCGGGGGGGATACAATGAGCAGTTCTTC CASSSPQRGGYNEQFF
NA TRBJ1-2 TRBV5-1 NA TGCGCCAGCAGCTTGGCAGGGGCGGATGGCTACACCTTC CASSLAGADGYTF
NA TRBJ2-3 TRBV11-1 TRBD2 TGTGCCAGCAAAACTAGCGGGGGATCAGATACGCAGTATTTT CASKTSGGSDTQYF
NA TRBJ2-5 TRBV2 NA TGTGCCAGTACTCCGGGCGGGTACCAAGAGACCCAGTACTTC CASTPGGYQETQYF
NA TRBJ2-2 TRBV19 TRBD1 TGTGCCAGTAGACCAGGGGGCGGCACCGGGGAGCTGTTTTTT CASRPGGGTGELFF
NA TRBJ1-1 TRBV4-3 NA TGCGCCAGCAGCGAAAAGGGCGGGGGGGACGACACTGAAGCTTTCTTT CASSEKGGGDDTEAFF
NA TRBJ1-1 TRBV6-5 NA TGTGCCGGCAGTTACTCGGGGCCATCCACTGAAGCTTTCTTT CAGSYSGPSTEAFF
NA TRBJ2-3 TRBV9 TRBD2 TGTGCCAGCAGCGGGGTAGCGGGGACCACAGATACGCAGTATTTT CASSGVAGTTDTQYF
NA TRBJ2-7 TRBV6-6 NA TGTGCCAGCAGTTTCGGGAGACATCACATTTCCTACGAGCAGTACTTC CASSFGRHHISYEQYF
NA TRBJ1-2 TRBV12-5 TRBD1 TGTGCTAGTGGTTTAACCTCCGGGACAGCATCCCGCACACCCTTCTATGGCTACACCTTC CASGLTSGTASRTPFYGYTF